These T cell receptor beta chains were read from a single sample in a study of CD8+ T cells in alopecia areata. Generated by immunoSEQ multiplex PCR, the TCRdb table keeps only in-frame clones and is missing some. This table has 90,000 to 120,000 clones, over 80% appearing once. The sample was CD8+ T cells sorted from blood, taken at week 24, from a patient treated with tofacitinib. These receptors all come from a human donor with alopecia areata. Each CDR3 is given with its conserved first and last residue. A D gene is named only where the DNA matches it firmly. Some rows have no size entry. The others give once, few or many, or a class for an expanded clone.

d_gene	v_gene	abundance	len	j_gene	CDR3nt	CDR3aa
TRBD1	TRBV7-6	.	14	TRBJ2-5	TGTGCCAGCAGCTCTGGACAGGGGGAGGAGACCCAGTACTTC	CASSSGQGEETQYF
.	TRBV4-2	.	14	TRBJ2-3	TGTGCCAGCAGCCAAGATGGAGTCCCAGATACGCAGTATTTT	CASSQDGVPDTQYF
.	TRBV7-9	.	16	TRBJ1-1	TGTGCCAGCAGCTCAGGCCAACAGTGGAGGGTCACTGAAGCTTTCTTT	CASSSGQQWRVTEAFF
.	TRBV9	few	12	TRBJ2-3	TGTGCCAGCAGCGTAGGAGGGGATACGCAGTATTTT	CASSVGGDTQYF
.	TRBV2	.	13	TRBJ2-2	TGTGCCAGCAGTGAAGAGGGGGTCCGGGAGCTGTTTTTT	CASSEEGVRELFF
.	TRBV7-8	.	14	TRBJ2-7	TGTGCCAGCAGCGTGGAGCAGGGAAGGTACGAGCAGTACTTC	CASSVEQGRYEQYF
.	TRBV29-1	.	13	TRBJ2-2	TGCAGCGTTGAGGTACCCGGCACCGGGGAGCTGTTTTTT	CSVEVPGTGELFF
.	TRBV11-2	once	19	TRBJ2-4	TGTGCCAGCAGCTTCAAATATATCGGACAGCCTGGCATGAGGGACATTCAGTACTTC	CASSFKYIGQPGMRDIQYF
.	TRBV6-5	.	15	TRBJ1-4	TGTGCCAGCAGGCGACACAAAGCAACTAATGAAAAACTGTTTTTT	CASRRHKATNEKLFF
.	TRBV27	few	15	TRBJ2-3	TGTGCCAGCAGTTTAGTGGCCAGCGGCACAGATACGCAGTATTTT	CASSLVASGTDTQYF
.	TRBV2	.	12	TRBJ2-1	TGTGCCAGCGGGGGTTCGCGCAATGAGCAGTTCTTC	CASGGSRNEQFF
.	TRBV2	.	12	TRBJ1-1	TGTGCCAGCAGTATAGACAGACTTGAAGCTTTCTTT	CASSIDRLEAFF
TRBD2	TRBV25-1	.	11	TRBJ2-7	TGTGCCAGCTCTAGCGGCTACGAGCAGTACTTC	CASSSGYEQYF
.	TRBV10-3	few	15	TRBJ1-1	TGTGCCATCAGTGAGTCCAACAGGGTAAGGACTGAAGCTTTCTTT	CAISESNRVRTEAFF
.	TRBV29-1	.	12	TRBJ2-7	TGCAGCGTTGCCAGGGATTGGGCCGAGCAGTACTTC	CSVARDWAEQYF
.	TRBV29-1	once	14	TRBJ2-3	TGCAGCGCCCCGACAGGCTCCGGGTGGGATACGCAGTATTTT	CSAPTGSGWDTQYF
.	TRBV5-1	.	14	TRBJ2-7	TGCGCCAGCAGCAGCCGGGACAACTCCTACGAGCAGTACTTC	CASSSRDNSYEQYF
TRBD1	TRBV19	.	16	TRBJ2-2	TGTGCCAGTAAACACAGGGGGGACCCACCGACCGGGGAGCTGTTTTTT	CASKHRGDPPTGELFF
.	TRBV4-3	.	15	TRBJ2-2	TGCGCCAGCAGCCAAGTGGGGGGACGCACCGGGGAGCTGTTTTTT	CASSQVGGRTGELFF
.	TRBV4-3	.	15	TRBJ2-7	TGCGCCAGCAGCCAAGATCGGGGCAGCTTCTACGAGCAGTACTTC	CASSQDRGSFYEQYF
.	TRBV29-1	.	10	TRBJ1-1	TGCAGCGTTGCGGGGGCTGAAGCTTTCTTT	CSVAGAEAFF
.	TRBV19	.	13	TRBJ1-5	TGTGCCACCTGCCTGGGGCAGGGTCAGCCCCAGCATTTT	CATCLGQGQPQHF
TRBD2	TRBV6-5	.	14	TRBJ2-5	TGTGCCAGCCACGGGGGGGCCGGGCAAGAGACCCAGTACTTC	CASHGGAGQETQYF
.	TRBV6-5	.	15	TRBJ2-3	TGTGCCAGCAGTTCGCGGACTTTCAGTCGAGATACGCAGTATTTT	CASSSRTFSRDTQYF
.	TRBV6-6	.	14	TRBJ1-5	TGTGCCAGCAGCCACGGACTAAGCAATCAGCCCCAGCATTTT	CASSHGLSNQPQHF
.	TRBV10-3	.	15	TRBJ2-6	TGTGCCATCAGCGAGACGGGGTTGGGGGCCAACGTCCTGACTTTC	CAISETGLGANVLTF
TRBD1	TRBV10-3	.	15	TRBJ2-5	TGTGCCATCAGTGAGGCTCGGGACAGCTCGGAGACCCAGTACTTC	CAISEARDSSETQYF
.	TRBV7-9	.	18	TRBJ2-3	TGTGCCAGCAGCTTAGCGATTGGGACTTCAATAGAGGCAGATACGCAGTATTTT	CASSLAIGTSIEADTQYF
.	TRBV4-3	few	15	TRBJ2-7	TGCGCCAGCAGCCAAGAGCTCAGGAAAACCTACGAGCAGTACTTC	CASSQELRKTYEQYF
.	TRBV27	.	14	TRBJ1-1	TGTGCCAGCAGATTCTCCGCGAGTAACACTGAAGCTTTCTTT	CASRFSASNTEAFF
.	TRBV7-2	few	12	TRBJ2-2	TGTGCCAGCAGCTTACTCGTCGGGGAGCTGTTTTTT	CASSLLVGELFF
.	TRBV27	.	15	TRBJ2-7	TGTGCCAGCAGTTTAAAGGTACCGATAACCTACGAGCAGTACTTC	CASSLKVPITYEQYF
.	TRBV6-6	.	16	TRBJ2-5	TGTGCCAGCAGCCCTCTTGTGGGGGTGAGTGAGGAGACCCAGTACTTC	CASSPLVGVSEETQYF
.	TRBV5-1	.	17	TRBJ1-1	TGCGCCAGCAGCTTGGGGCGGGTCACTAGGATGAACACTGAAGCTTTCTTT	CASSLGRVTRMNTEAFF
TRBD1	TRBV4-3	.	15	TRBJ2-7	TGCGCCAGCAGCGCGTCCGGGACAGGGGCGTACGAGCAGTACTTC	CASSASGTGAYEQYF
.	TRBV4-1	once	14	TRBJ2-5	TGCGCCAGCAGCCAAATGCAGGGGGGAGAGACCCAGTACTTC	CASSQMQGGETQYF
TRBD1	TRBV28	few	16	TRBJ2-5	TGTGCCAGCAGTCCCCGGGACAGCCTGTACCAAGAGACCCAGTACTTC	CASSPRDSLYQETQYF
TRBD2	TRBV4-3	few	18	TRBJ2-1	TGCGCCAGCAGCCAGTCGGAGTTGAGCGGGGGGCGCGGCAATGAGCAGTTCTTC	CASSQSELSGGRGNEQFF
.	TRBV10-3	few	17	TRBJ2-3	TGTGCCATCAGTGATCTTGAGGGGGGAGATATCACAGATACGCAGTATTTT	CAISDLEGGDITDTQYF
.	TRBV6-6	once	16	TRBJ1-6	TGTGCCAGCAGCCTAGGACCGGCCTCCTATAATTCACCCCTCCACTTT	CASSLGPASYNSPLHF
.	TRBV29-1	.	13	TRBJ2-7	TGCAGCGTTTGGGGTGGTGTGTCCTACGAGCAGTACTTC	CSVWGGVSYEQYF
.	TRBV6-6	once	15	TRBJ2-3	TGTGCCAGCAGTAGGACTGGGGGTGAAACAGATACGCAGTATTTT	CASSRTGGETDTQYF
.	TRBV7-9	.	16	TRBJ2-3	TGTGCCAGCAGCCCAGGGAGGACTACGGCGACAGATACGCAGTATTTT	CASSPGRTTATDTQYF
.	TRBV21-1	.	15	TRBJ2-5	TGTGCCAGCAGCAAAGGAAACAGGGGGTTGGAGACCCAGTACTTC	CASSKGNRGLETQYF
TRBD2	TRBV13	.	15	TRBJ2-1	TGTGCCAGCAGCATCGATAGCGGGGGGCGTAATGAGCAGTTCTTC	CASSIDSGGRNEQFF
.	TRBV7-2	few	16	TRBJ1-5	TGTGCCAGCAGCTTAGATGGGGGGCTGAGCAATCAGCCCCAGCATTTT	CASSLDGGLSNQPQHF
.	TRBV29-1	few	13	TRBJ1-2	TGCAGCGTTGATGAAGGAAACTCCTATGGCTACACCTTC	CSVDEGNSYGYTF